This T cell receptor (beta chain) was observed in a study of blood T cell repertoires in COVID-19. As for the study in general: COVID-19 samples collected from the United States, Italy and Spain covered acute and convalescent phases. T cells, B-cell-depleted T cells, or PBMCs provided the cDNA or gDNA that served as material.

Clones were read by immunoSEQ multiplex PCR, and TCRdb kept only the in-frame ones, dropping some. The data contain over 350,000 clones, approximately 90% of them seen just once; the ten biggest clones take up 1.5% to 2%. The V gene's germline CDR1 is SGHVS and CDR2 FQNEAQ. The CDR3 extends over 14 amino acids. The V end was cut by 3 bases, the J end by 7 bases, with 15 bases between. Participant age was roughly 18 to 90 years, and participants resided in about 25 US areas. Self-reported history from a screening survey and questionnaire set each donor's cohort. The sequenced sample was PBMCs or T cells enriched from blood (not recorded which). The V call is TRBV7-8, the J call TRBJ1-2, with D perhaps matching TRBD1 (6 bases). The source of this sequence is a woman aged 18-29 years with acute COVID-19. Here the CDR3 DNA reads TGTGCCAGCAGCTTTCAGGGGCGTTCCTCTGGCTACACCTTC. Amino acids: CASSFQGRSSGYTF.